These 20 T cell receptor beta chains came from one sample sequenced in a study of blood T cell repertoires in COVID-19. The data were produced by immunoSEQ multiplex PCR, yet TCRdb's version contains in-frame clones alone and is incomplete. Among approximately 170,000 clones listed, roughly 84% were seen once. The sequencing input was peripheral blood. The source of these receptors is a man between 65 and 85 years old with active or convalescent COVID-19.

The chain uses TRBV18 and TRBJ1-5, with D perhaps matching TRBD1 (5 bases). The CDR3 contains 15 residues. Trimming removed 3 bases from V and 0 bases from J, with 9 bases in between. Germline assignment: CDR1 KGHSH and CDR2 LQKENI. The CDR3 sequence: CASSPQGHSNQPQHF. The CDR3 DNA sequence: TGTGCCAGCTCACCCCAGGGTCATAGCAATCAGCCCCAGCATTTT. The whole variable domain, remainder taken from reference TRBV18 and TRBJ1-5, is NAGVMQNPRHLVRRRGQEARLRCSPMKGHSHVYWYRQLPEEGLKFMVYLQKENIIDESGMPKERFSAEFPKEGPSILRIQQVVRGDSAAYFCASSPQGHSNQPQHFGDGTRLSIL.

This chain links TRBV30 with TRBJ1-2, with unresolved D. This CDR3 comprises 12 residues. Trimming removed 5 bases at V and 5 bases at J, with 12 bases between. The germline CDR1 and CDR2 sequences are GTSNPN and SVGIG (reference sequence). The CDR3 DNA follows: TGTGCCTGGGCCTCGACGGGATATGGCTACACCTTC. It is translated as CAWASTGYGYTF.

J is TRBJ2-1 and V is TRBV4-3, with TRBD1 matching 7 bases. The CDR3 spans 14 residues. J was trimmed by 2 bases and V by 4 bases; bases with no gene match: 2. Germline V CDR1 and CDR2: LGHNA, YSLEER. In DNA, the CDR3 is TGCGCCAGCAGCCCGGGACAGCCCTACAATGAGCAGTTCTTC. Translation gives CASSPGQPYNEQFF.

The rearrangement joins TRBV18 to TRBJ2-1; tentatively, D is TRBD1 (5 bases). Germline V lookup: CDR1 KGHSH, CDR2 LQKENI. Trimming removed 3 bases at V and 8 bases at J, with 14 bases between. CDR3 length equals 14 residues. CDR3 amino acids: CASSPMAGLDEQFF. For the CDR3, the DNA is TGTGCCAGCTCACCGATGGCAGGGTTGGATGAGCAGTTCTTC.

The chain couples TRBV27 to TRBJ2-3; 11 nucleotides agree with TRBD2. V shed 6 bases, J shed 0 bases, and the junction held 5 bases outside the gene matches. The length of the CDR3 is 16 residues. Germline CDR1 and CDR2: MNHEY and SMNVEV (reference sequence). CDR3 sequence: CASRLTSGVSTDTQYF. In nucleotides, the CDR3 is TGTGCCAGCAGGCTGACTAGCGGGGTTAGCACAGATACGCAGTATTTT.

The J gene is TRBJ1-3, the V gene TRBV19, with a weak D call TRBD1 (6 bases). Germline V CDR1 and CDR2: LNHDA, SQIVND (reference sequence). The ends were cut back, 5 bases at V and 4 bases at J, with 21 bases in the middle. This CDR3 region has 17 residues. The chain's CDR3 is CASSGQNRARTGNTIYF. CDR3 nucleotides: TGTGCCAGTAGTGGACAGAACAGGGCTCGAACGGGAAACACCATATATTTT.

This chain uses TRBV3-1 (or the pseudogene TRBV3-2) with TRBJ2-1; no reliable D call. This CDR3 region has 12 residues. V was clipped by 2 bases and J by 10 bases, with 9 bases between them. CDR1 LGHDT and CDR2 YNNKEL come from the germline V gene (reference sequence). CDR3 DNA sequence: TGTGCCAGCAGCCAAACGCTACCAGAGCAGTTCTTC. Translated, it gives CASSQTLPEQFF.

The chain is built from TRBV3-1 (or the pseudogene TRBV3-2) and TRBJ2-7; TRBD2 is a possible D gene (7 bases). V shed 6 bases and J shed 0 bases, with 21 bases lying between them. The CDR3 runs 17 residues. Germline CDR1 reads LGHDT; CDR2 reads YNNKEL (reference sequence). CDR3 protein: CASSRGSTGGRSYEQYF. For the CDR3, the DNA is TGTGCCAGCAGTCGGGGATCCACGGGGGGCCGCTCCTACGAGCAGTACTTC.

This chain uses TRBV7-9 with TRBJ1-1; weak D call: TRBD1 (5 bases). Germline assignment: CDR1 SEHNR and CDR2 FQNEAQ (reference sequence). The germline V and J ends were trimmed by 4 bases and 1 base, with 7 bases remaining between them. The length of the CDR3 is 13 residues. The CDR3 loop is CASSSQGNTEAFF. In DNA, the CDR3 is TGTGCCAGCAGCTCCCAGGGGAACACTGAAGCTTTCTTT.

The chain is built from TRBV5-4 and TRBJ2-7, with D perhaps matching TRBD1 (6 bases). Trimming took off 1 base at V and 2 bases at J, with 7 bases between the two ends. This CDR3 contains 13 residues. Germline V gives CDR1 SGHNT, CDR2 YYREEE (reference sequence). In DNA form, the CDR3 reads TGTGCCAGCAGCTTGAACAGGGCCTACGAGCAGTACTTC. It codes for CASSLNRAYEQYF.

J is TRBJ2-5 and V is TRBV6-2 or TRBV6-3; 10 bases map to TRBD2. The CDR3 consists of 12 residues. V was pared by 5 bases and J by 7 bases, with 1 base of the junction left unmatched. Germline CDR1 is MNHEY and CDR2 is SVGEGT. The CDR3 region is CASSEREGTQYF. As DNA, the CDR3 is TGTGCCAGCAGTGAGCGGGAGGGGACCCAGTACTTC.

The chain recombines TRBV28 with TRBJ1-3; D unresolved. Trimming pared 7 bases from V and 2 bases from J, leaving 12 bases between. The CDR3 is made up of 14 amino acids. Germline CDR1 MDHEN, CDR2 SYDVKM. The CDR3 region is CASNAGSPGNTIYF. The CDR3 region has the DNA TGTGCCAGCAACGCGGGGTCTCCTGGAAACACCATATATTTT.

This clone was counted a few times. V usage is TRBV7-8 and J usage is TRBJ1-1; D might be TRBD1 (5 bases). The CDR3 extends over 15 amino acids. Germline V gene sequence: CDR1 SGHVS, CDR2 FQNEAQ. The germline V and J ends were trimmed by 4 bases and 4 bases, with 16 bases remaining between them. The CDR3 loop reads CASSSRGRGGTEAFF. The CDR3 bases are TGTGCCAGCAGCTCGCGGGGACGGGGCGGCACTGAAGCTTTCTTT.

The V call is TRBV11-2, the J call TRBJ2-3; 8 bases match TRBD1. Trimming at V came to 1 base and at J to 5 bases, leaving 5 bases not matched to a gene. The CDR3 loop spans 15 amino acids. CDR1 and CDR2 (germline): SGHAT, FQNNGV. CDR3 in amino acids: CASSLVQGARDTQYF. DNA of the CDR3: TGTGCCAGCAGCTTAGTTCAGGGGGCCAGAGATACGCAGTATTTT.

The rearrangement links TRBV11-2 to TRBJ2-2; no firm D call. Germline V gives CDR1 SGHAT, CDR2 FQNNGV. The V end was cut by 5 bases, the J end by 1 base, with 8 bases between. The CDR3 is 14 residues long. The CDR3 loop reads CASSPTGNTGELFF. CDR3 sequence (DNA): TGTGCCAGCAGCCCTACTGGGAACACCGGGGAGCTGTTTTTT.

The CDR3 DNA sequence: TGTGCCACCGCCCAGGGGAACACCGGGGAGCTGTTTTTT. Translating it yields CATAQGNTGELFF. The V and J genes are TRBV27 and TRBJ2-2; D may be TRBD1 (5 bases). Trimming cost V 10 bases and J 1 base, with 10 bases left between them. CDR3 size: 13 residues. The germline CDR1 and CDR2 sequences are MNHEY and SMNVEV (reference sequence).

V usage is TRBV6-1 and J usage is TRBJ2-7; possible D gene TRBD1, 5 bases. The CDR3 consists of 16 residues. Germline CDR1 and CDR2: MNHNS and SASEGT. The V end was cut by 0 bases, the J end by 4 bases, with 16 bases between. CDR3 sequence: CASSEALIRRAYEQYF. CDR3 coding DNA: TGTGCCAGCAGTGAAGCATTAATACGCAGGGCTTACGAGCAGTACTTC.

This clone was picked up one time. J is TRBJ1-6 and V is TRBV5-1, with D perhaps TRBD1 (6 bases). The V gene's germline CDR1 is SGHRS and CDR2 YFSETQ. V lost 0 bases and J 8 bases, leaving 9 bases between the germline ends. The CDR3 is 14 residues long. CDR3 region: CASSLEGGDSPLHF. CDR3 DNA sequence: TGCGCCAGCAGCTTGGAGGGGGGGGATTCACCCCTCCACTTT.

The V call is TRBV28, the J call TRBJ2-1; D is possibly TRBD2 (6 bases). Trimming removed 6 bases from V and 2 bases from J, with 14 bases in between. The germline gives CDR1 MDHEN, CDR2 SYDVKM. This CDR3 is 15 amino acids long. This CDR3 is CASRLAIGTYNEQFF. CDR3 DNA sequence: TGTGCCAGCAGACTAGCAATCGGAACCTACAATGAGCAGTTCTTC.

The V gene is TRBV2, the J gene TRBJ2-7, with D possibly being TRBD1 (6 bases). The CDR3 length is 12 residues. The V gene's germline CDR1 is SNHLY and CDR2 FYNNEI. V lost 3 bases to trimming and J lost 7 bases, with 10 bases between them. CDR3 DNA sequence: TGTGCCAGCAGTGAGGGGGCGAGGGAGCAGTACTTC. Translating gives CASSEGAREQYF.